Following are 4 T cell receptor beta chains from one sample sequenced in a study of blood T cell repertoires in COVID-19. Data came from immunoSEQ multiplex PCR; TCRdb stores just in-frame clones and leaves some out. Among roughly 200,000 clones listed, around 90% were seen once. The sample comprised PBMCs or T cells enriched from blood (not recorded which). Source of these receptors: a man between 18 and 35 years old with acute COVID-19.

CDR3 amino acids: CTSSQDRASNGGLSGNTIYF. In nucleotides, the CDR3 is TGCACCAGCAGCCAAGATCGGGCGTCTAACGGGGGGCTGTCTGGAAACACCATATATTTT. The chain has TRBV1 and TRBJ1-3. TRBV1 is given as a pseudogene. This CDR3 has 20 amino acids.

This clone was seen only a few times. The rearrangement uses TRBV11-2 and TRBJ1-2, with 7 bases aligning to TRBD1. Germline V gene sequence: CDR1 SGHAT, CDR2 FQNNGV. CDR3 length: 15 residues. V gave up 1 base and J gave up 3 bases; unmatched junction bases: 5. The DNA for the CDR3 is TGTGCCAGCAGCTTAGGACAGGGATCCGACTATGGCTACACCTTC. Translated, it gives CASSLGQGSDYGYTF.

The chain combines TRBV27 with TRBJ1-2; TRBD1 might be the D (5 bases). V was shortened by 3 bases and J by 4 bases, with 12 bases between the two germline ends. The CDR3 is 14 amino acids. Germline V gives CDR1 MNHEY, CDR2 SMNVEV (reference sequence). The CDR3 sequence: CASSFRRGVYGYTF. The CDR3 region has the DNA TGTGCCAGCAGTTTCCGTCGGGGGGTCTATGGCTACACCTTC.

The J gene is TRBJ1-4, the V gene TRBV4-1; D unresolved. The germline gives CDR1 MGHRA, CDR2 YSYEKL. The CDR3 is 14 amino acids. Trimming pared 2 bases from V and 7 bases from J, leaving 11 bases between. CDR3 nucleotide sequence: TGCGCCAGCAGCCAATCTGGGAGTCTTGAAAAACTGTTTTTT. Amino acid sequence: CASSQSGSLEKLFF.